What follows describes a single T cell receptor (beta chain). V was trimmed by 0 bases and J by 0 bases, leaving 9 bases between them. This CDR3 has 16 amino acids. Germline V lookup: CDR1 SEHNR, CDR2 FQNEAQ (reference sequence). This entry comes from a study of blood T cell repertoires in COVID-19. Study as a whole: PBMCs, B-cell-depleted T cells, or T cells were the source of the cDNA or gDNA that made up the material.

TCRdb keeps only in-frame clones here, not all; method: immunoSEQ multiplex PCR. The sample holds around 230,000 clones, about nine tenths seen once. V usage is TRBV7-9 and J usage is TRBJ2-1, with a possible D match to TRBD2 (6 bases). The sequenced sample was peripheral blood. This receptor was taken from a man aged 55 to 70 who had recovered from COVID-19. CDR3 region: CASSLAEGSSYNEQFF. In DNA, the CDR3 is TGTGCCAGCAGCTTAGCGGAGGGAAGCTCCTACAATGAGCAGTTCTTC.